This T cell receptor beta chain was obtained from a study of blood T cell repertoires in COVID-19. At the level of the study: Whether acute or convalescent, the COVID-19 samples came from the United States, Italy and Spain. The cDNA or gDNA used as material had been derived from T cells, B-cell-depleted T cells, or PBMCs.

Seattle enrolled patients during active infection and tracked them longitudinally. Authors' data handling: Reference gene primer amplification gave nucleated cell count estimates. The assay was immunoSEQ multiplex PCR, and TCRdb's table has in-frame clones only and misses some. V, J and clone size were drawn from that table, and D and trimming were deduced from the DNA. The sample carries 300,000 to 350,000 clones, 87% recorded once. V lost 4 bases and J 4 bases, leaving 13 bases between the germline ends. The CDR3 sequence is 14 residues long. CDR1 is SGHTA, CDR2 FQGTGA, per germline. The receptor was isolated from a man aged 30 to 45 with COVID-19, enrolled during active disease. The material sequenced was peripheral blood. This sequence joins TRBV7-3 and TRBJ1-1; D is ambiguous. The CDR3 region is CASSSLVRGTEAFF. The CDR3 region has the DNA TGTGCCAGCAGCTCTCTAGTGCGTGGCACTGAAGCTTTCTTT. Full variable domain (missing parts from reference TRBV7-3 and TRBJ1-1): GAGVSQTPSNKVTEKGKYVELRCDPISGHTALYWYRQSLGQGPEFLIYFQGTGAADDSGLPNDRFFAVRPEGSVSTLKIQRTERGDSAVYLCASSSLVRGTEAFFGQGTRLTVV.